The 15 T cell receptor beta chains given below trace back to one sample, sequenced in a study of neurological immune-mediated disorders. Time point indicated: technical triplicate 2. TCRdb itself ran the 5' RACE reads through MiXCR, one entry per CDR3 protein. The table records tens of thousands of distinct CDR3 sequences, 24% of them present only once. The sample comprised PBMCs. The receptor source for this set is a man aged 55 to 69 with HTLV-1-associated myelopathy (HAM/TSP).

The chain is built from TRBV29-1 and TRBJ2-1; D call uncertain. The V and J ends lost 4 bases and 2 bases respectively, with 12 bases between them. CDR3 length: 14 residues. Germline CDR1 and CDR2: SQVTM and ANQGSEA. This chain's CDR3 is CSVAPRRAYNEQFF. The CDR3 DNA is TGCAGCGTTGCCCCCCGAAGGGCCTACAATGAGCAGTTCTTC.

The V call is TRBV15, the J call TRBJ2-7; 10 nucleotides align to TRBD2. V was clipped by 0 bases and J by 1 base; unmatched bases: 18. The CDR3 is 21 residues long. Germline values: CDR1 LNHNV, CDR2 YYDKDF (reference sequence). The CDR3 coding sequence is TGTGCCACCAGCAGAGATCTCGGTCGACTAGCGGGTCCCGGGATGTCCTACGAGCAGTACTTC. This codes for CATSRDLGRLAGPGMSYEQYF.

This clonotype has ten or more counts. This chain links TRBV9 with TRBJ2-7; TRBD2 matches 13 bases. CDR3 length: 14 amino acids. Unmatched junction bases numbered 5, after V lost 4 bases and J lost 7 bases. The V gene's germline CDR1 is SGDLS and CDR2 YYNGEE. The CDR3 nucleotides are TGTGCCAGCAGCCCGGGACTAGCGGGACCAGAGCAGTACTTC. Amino acid sequence: CASSPGLAGPEQYF.

This clonotype was counted ten times or more. The rearrangement joins TRBV18 to TRBJ2-2; no definite D call. The ends were cut back, 2 bases at V and 4 bases at J, with 14 bases in the middle. This CDR3 has 16 residues. Germline V CDR1 and CDR2: KGHSH, LQKENI. The CDR3 DNA is TGTGCCAGCTCACCAGCCTCTAACTTGGGCACCGGGGAGCTGTTTTTT. Encoded protein: CASSPASNLGTGELFF.

This clonotype showed up many times. The chain uses TRBV7-8 and TRBJ2-3; 14 bases fit TRBD2. V was clipped by 4 bases and J by 6 bases; unmatched bases: 6. This CDR3 is built from 16 residues. Germline lookup yields CDR1 SGHVS and CDR2 FQNEAQ. The CDR3 sequence: CASSSRLAGGPDTQYF. CDR3 DNA sequence: TGTGCCAGCAGCTCCAGACTAGCGGGAGGGCCGGATACGCAGTATTTT.

The table lists this clonotype with many counts. The chain employs TRBV7-9 and TRBJ2-1; 7 nucleotides align to TRBD2. Germline V gene lookup returns CDR1 SEHNR and CDR2 FQNEAQ (reference sequence). With 2 bases clipped from V and 7 bases from J, the junction kept 14 bases outside the gene matches. The length of the CDR3 is 17 residues. CDR3 loop: CASSLRYRRETINEQFF. CDR3 coding DNA: TGTGCCAGCAGCTTAAGGTACCGGCGGGAGACAATAAATGAGCAGTTCTTC.

The chain joins TRBV5-1 to TRBJ1-1, with TRBD1 matching over 8 bases. V dropped 6 bases and J dropped 1; count of bases not matched to a gene: 5. The germline V gene has CDR1 SGHRS and CDR2 YFSETQ. This CDR3 spans 14 amino acids. This CDR3 reads CASTPGGPNTEAFF. For the CDR3, the DNA is TGCGCCAGCACGCCAGGGGGCCCGAACACTGAAGCTTTCTTT.

This clonotype was detected ten times or more. This sequence joins TRBV7-8 and TRBJ2-1; 15 nucleotides line up with TRBD2. J was trimmed by 7 bases and V by 5 bases; bases with no gene match: 9. This CDR3 spans 17 amino acids. Germline V CDR1 and CDR2: SGHVS, FQNEAQ. Here the CDR3 reads CASSQGLAGGSWNEQFF. The CDR3 region has the DNA TGTGCCAGCAGCCAAGGACTAGCGGGAGGGTCATGGAATGAGCAGTTCTTC.

The chain recombines TRBV7-2 with TRBJ2-7; 9 bases align to TRBD1. Trimming took 2 bases from V and 3 from J; bases not matched to a gene: 2. Germline CDR1 reads SGHTA; CDR2 reads FQGNSA. CDR3 length equals 14 residues. CDR3 DNA sequence: TGTGCCAGCAGCTTAAACAGGGGGCTCTACGAGCAGTACTTC. It translates to CASSLNRGLYEQYF.

V is TRBV20-1 and J is TRBJ2-1, with D perhaps matching TRBD2 (6 bases). The CDR3 is made up of 13 amino acids. Germline V gene sequence: CDR1 DFQATT, CDR2 SNEGSKA (reference sequence). The CDR3 here is CSLWGERADEQFF. CDR3 nucleotide sequence: TGCAGCCTTTGGGGGGAGCGCGCAGATGAGCAGTTCTTC.

The table lists this clonotype with many counts. CDR3 amino acids: CASSLFTSRYYEQYF. The CDR3 nucleotides read TGTGCCAGCAGTTTATTTACTAGCAGATACTACGAGCAGTACTTC. The chain employs TRBV28 and TRBJ2-7; a possible D gene is TRBD2 (6 bases). The CDR3 runs 15 residues. CDR1 MDHEN and CDR2 SYDVKM come from the germline V gene. The V end lost 1 base, the J end lost 3 bases, and 13 bases lay between the germline ends.

The J gene is TRBJ2-3, the V gene TRBV24-1; either TRBD1 or TRBD2 may fit D (6 bases each). The V end lost 4 bases, the J end lost 0 bases, and 10 bases lay between the germline ends. The V gene's germline CDR1 is KGHDR and CDR2 SFDVKD. The CDR3 covers 15 residues. CDR3 protein: CATSDGGRSTDTQYF. CDR3 sequence (DNA): TGTGCCACCAGTGACGGGGGCAGAAGCACAGATACGCAGTATTTT.

In this sample, this clonotype turned up many times. This chain uses TRBV5-1 with TRBJ2-6, with D perhaps TRBD2 (6 bases). This CDR3 is built from 17 residues. V lost 2 bases and J lost 0, with 12 bases in between. The germline V gene encodes CDR1 SGHRS and CDR2 YFSETQ. The DNA for the CDR3 is TGCGCCAGCAGCTTCCGGCGGGGACCCTCTGGGGCCAACGTCCTGACTTTC. Protein sequence: CASSFRRGPSGANVLTF.

This clonotype was counted at least ten times. J is TRBJ1-5 and V is TRBV5-8, with 8 bases that match TRBD1. Germline V gene data show CDR1 as SGHTS and CDR2 as YDEGEE. The CDR3 consists of 15 residues. The junction had 7 bases not matched to a gene; V was cut back by 4 bases and J by 4 bases. Written as DNA, the CDR3 is TGTGCCAGCAGCGCGACAGGGGAAGGGAATCAGCCCCAGCATTTT. This encodes CASSATGEGNQPQHF.

This clonotype occurred a few times. A much larger clone differs by one base, so this may be a read error. The genes are TRBV3-1 and TRBJ2-4, with D unclear. This CDR3 comprises 11 residues. Germline CDR1 reads LGHDT; CDR2 reads YNNKEL (reference sequence). CDR3 residues: CASSQGSLAYF. Written as DNA, the CDR3 is TGTGCCAGCAGTCAAGGGTCCCTTGCGTACTTC.